The rows below give T cell receptor beta chains drawn from one sample of a study of radiation and T cells in renal cell carcinoma. TCRdb's table, derived via immunoSEQ multiplex PCR, lists solely in-frame clones and lacks some. The table shows about 9,200 clones, with roughly 50% occurring only once. This specimen consisted of tumor tissue, obtained from a patient whose treatment included radiotherapy and nephrectomy. The receptors stem from a man between 60 and 75 years old with renal cell carcinoma. Both conserved end residues are part of each CDR3. Fields, in order: J gene, D gene, clone size, V gene, CDR3 DNA, CDR3 protein. D genes are given only for firm matches. Only some rows state a clone size, as once, few, many or a class for expanded clones.

TRBJ1-2	TRBD1	-	TRBV7-2	TGTGCCAGCAGCCCCCGGACAGGGATCGGCTACACCTTC	CASSPRTGIGYTF
TRBJ2-7	TRBD1	few	TRBV15	TGTGCCACCAGCCAGGGTTCTGGACAGGGGTCCCACGAGCAGTACTTC	CATSQGSGQGSHEQYF
TRBJ1-1	-	once	TRBV19	TGTGCCAGTAGTATAGCGGGCCACGGGACGAACACTGAAGCTTTCTTT	CASSIAGHGTNTEAFF
TRBJ1-6	TRBD1	-	TRBV25-1	TGTGCCAGCAGTCAAACAGGGGGCTATAATTCACCCCTCCACTTT	CASSQTGGYNSPLHF
TRBJ1-3	-	few	TRBV7-8	TGTGCCAGCAGCTTACCCCCGGCCATTGAGGGTGGAAACACCATATATTTT	CASSLPPAIEGGNTIYF
TRBJ1-6	-	few	TRBV30	TGTGCCTGGAGTTTCGGCAGATCCTATAATTCACCCCTCCACTTT	CAWSFGRSYNSPLHF
TRBJ1-2	TRBD1	-	TRBV28	TGTGCCAGCAGTCCTCCAGGGGGTAGGGCCTATGGCTACACCTTC	CASSPPGGRAYGYTF
TRBJ2-7	TRBD2	few	TRBV5-1	TGCGCCAGCAGCTTGGCATTGGCGGGAGGTGGGGTTATCTACGAGCAGTACTTC	CASSLALAGGGVIYEQYF
TRBJ2-1	TRBD1	-	TRBV19	TGTGCCAGTCCCCGGACAGGTGACAATGAGCAGTTCTTC	CASPRTGDNEQFF
TRBJ1-2	-	-	TRBV28	TGTGCCAGCAGCCTACAGGGAAGCTATGGCTACACCTTC	CASSLQGSYGYTF
TRBJ2-7	-	-	TRBV28	TGTGCCAGCAGTTTACCAGGGACGTACGAGCAGTACTTC	CASSLPGTYEQYF
TRBJ2-5	TRBD1	once	TRBV5-1	TGCGCCAGCAGCTTGTATGGTCCCCGGACAGGGTTAGAGACCCAGTACTTC	CASSLYGPRTGLETQYF
TRBJ1-5	TRBD1	-	TRBV28	TGTGCCAGCAGGCCCCAGGGACAGGGGGCGAGTCAGCCCCAGCATTTT	CASRPQGQGASQPQHF
TRBJ1-1	TRBD1	-	TRBV5-4	TGTGCCAGCAGCTTACCTGGGACAGTGAACACTGAAGCTTTCTTT	CASSLPGTVNTEAFF
TRBJ1-1	-	-	TRBV7-6	TGTGCCAGCAGCTTAGGCGTTGATTCTGCTGAAGCTTTCTTT	CASSLGVDSAEAFF
TRBJ2-5	-	few	TRBV10-2	TGCGCCAGCGTGGGCAGGATCCAAGAGACCCAGTACTTC	CASVGRIQETQYF
TRBJ1-4	-	-	TRBV11-2	TGTGCCAGCAGCTTCTTGGGAAAACTGTTTTTT	CASSFLGKLFF
TRBJ1-2	TRBD1	once	TRBV28	TGTGCCAGCAGACCTACCTCCGGTGGGACAGTCTATGGCTACACCTTC	CASRPTSGGTVYGYTF
TRBJ2-7	TRBD2	-	TRBV2	TGTGCCAGCACACCGGGACTAGCCTCTCGCGAGCAGTACTTC	CASTPGLASREQYF
TRBJ2-1	-	-	TRBV11-2	TGTGCCAGCAGCTCGGTTACGAATGAGCAGTTCTTC	CASSSVTNEQFF
TRBJ1-1	TRBD1	-	TRBV28	TGTGCCAGCAGCTATCCTTTCAGGGGGCAGAACACTGAAGCTTTCTTT	CASSYPFRGQNTEAFF
TRBJ1-2	-	few	TRBV11-2	TGTGCCAGCAGCCCGCGAAGACAAGATGGCTACACCTTC	CASSPRRQDGYTF
TRBJ1-1	-	-	TRBV5-1	TGCGCCAGCAGCTTGTTGGGTGGTAGCACTGAAGCTTTCTTT	CASSLLGGSTEAFF
TRBJ2-1	-	-	TRBV30	TGTGCCTGGAGTGCGGGGACTTTTCGGTTCTTC	CAWSAGTFRFF
TRBJ2-5	TRBD2	-	TRBV7-8	TGTGCCAGCAGCTCCGTCGGACTAGCGGGCCAAGAGACCCAGTACTTC	CASSSVGLAGQETQYF
TRBJ2-7	TRBD1	-	TRBV23-1	TGCGCCAGCAGCCAAGGGGGCCACGAGCAGTACTTC	CASSQGGHEQYF